This T cell receptor (beta chain) derives from a study of T cells after posttransplantation cyclophosphamide. Study findings and constraints: After PTCy, TRB diversity resembled that of CNI/methotrexate controls. Donor CD8+ memory clones often dominated recipient blood repertoires at later times. Tissue-infiltrating T cells from skin or gut overlapped little with blood T cells.

In germline, CDR1 is SGHRS, CDR2 YFSETQ. The CDR3 length is 14 residues. V was clipped by 3 bases and J by 4 bases; unmatched bases: 6. Here immunoSEQ multiplex PCR was the method, and the copy in TCRdb shows in-frame clones only, minus some. The sample holds 1,500 to 2,000 clones, roughly 70% seen once. Points on this clone: Its matching antigen is unknown. The sample holds other DNA sequences that translate to the same CDR3.

Busulfan-fludarabine conditioning, marrow transplant, and cyclophosphamide on days +3 and +4 were administered. The sequence was obtained from a young adult male patient who received an allogeneic stem cell transplant from a related donor, was CMV-positive, and had acute GVHD only. The T cells may partly be graft donor cells. The sequences come from CD8+ T cells sorted from PBMCs, collected after allogeneic stem cell transplant with posttransplant cyclophosphamide. The rearrangement joins TRBV5-1 to TRBJ1-1, with 7 bases lining up with TRBD1. The CDR3 coding sequence is TGCGCCAGCAGCTGGAGACAGGGCGGCACTGAAGCTTTCTTT. This codes for CASSWRQGGTEAFF.